Sequencing of this TCR beta chain was carried out in a study of blood T cell repertoires in COVID-19. Background on the study: The analysed material was cDNA or gDNA that came from T cells, B-cell-depleted T cells, or PBMCs.

As originally analysed: Estimation of nucleated cell counts was performed using reference gene primer amplification. Method: immunoSEQ multiplex PCR; TCRdb's copy keeps in-frame clones and lacks some. The V and J calls and the clone size are those of that table, but D and trimming were determined from the DNA. The sample lists approximately 200,000 clones, around 82% occurring once. Participant ages covered 18 to 89 years across 24 US areas. Clinical history reported by participants formed the basis on which cohorts were assigned. Germline V gene sequence: CDR1 LGHNA, CDR2 YSLEER. Trimming at V came to 1 base and at J to 1 base, leaving 0 bases not matched to a gene. CDR3 size: 14 residues.

Sequenced: PBMCs or T cells enriched from blood (not recorded which). The source of this sequence is a man aged 40-55 years who had recovered from COVID-19. V is TRBV4-3 and J is TRBJ1-1, with 7 bases aligning to TRBD1. CDR3 amino acids: CASSQGDRNTEAFF. The DNA for the CDR3 is TGCGCCAGCAGCCAAGGGGACAGGAACACTGAAGCTTTCTTT.